The clone carrying this TCR beta chain was detected ten times or more. No antigen is known for it. All of the isolated RNA was reverse transcribed, so expressed TCRB transcripts were sequenced. Sequenced by immunoSEQ multiplex PCR; TCRdb stores in-frame clones only, minus some. The sample shows roughly 300,000 clones, 14% of them seen only once. The entry originates in a study of beta chain features in type 1 diabetes. Study outcomes and limitations: A moderate, significant TCRB CDR3 shortening appeared in type 1 diabetes across four CD4+ subsets.

About 110 mL of blood, on average, came from one heparinised draw per donor. The CDR3 runs 13 residues. Trimming cost V 1 base and J 5 bases; bases outside gene matches: 0. Germline assignment: CDR1 KGHSH and CDR2 LQKENI. The sample was central memory CD4+ T cells from blood. The rearrangement joins TRBV18 to TRBJ2-3; 7 bases are a match to TRBD1. The sequence was obtained from a man under 40 in good health. CDR3 sequence: CASSPRDRDTQYF. CDR3 DNA: TGTGCCAGCTCACCACGGGACAGAGATACGCAGTATTTT.